A single sample is the source of the 26 T cell receptor beta chains below, sequenced in a study of metastatic and nonmetastatic thyroid tumors. Among the patients, none had received any treatment before thyroid surgery. TCRdb redid the clone calls on the PCR reads using MiXCR. This table holds 20,000 to 25,000 clones, about 13% found once. Material for sequencing was blood. The receptors stem from a female donor with papillary thyroid cancer or a benign thyroid nodule (not recorded which). Some clones in this sample may be carry-over from other donors' samples.

This clone ranks as medium-sized (0.01 to 0.1%). The V gene is TRBV19, the J gene TRBJ1-6; the D is unclear. V lost 5 bases, J lost 7 bases, and 12 bases lay in between. The CDR3 spans 14 residues. The germline gives CDR1 LNHDA, CDR2 SQIVND (reference sequence). DNA of the CDR3: TGTGCCAGTAGTTCAAGTTTACGGAATTCACCCCTCCACTTT. This sequence encodes CASSSSLRNSPLHF.

This clone was counted at least ten times. The chain has TRBV7-9 and TRBJ2-7, with TRBD2 as a possible D gene (6 bases). CDR3 length equals 12 residues. V was trimmed by 5 bases and J by 6 bases, leaving 11 bases between them. Germline V gene lookup returns CDR1 SEHNR and CDR2 FQNEAQ (reference sequence). CDR3 nucleotides: TGTGCCAGCAGCATTCAGGAGGGCGAGCAGTACTTC. It specifies CASSIQEGEQYF.

This clone was seen many times. The chain carries TRBV20-1 and TRBJ2-1, with D hard to call. There are 11 residues in the CDR3. The germline V gene has CDR1 DFQATT and CDR2 SNEGSKA (reference sequence). The V end lost 3 bases, the J end lost 6 bases, and 6 bases lay between the germline ends. The CDR3 DNA reads TGCAGTGCTAGTAGCCCCAATGAGCAGTTCTTC. Residues: CSASSPNEQFF.

The chain uses TRBV24-1 and TRBJ2-2, with 10 bases aligning to TRBD2. The CDR3 length is 15 residues. Trimming at V came to 6 bases and at J to 7 bases, leaving 7 bases not matched to a gene. The germline V gene has CDR1 KGHDR and CDR2 SFDVKD. In DNA, the CDR3 is TGTGCCACCAGTAGCCAGCGGGGGGGCCACGGGGAGCTGTTTTTT. Translation gives CATSSQRGGHGELFF.

This clone rates as medium-sized. The J gene is TRBJ2-1, the V gene TRBV6-1, with 10 bases matching TRBD1. The CDR3 covers 17 residues. Germline V CDR1 and CDR2: MNHNS, SASEGT. The V gene end was trimmed by 2 bases and the J gene end by 2 bases; junction bases not matched to a gene: 6. CDR3 region: CASSERRQGATYNEQFF. Here the CDR3 DNA reads TGTGCCAGCAGTGAACGCCGACAGGGGGCAACCTACAATGAGCAGTTCTTC.

This clone was found many times. The chain recombines TRBV19 with TRBJ2-6; TRBD2 agrees at 13 bases. The germline CDR1 and CDR2 sequences are LNHDA and SQIVND (reference sequence). The ends lost 7 bases at V and 2 bases at J; junction bases unmatched: 5. The CDR3 has 17 amino acids. The CDR3 region has the DNA TGTGCCAGTACCCCACTAGCGGGAGGGCCTGGGGCCAACGTCCTGACTTTC. This gives the protein CASTPLAGGPGANVLTF. The variable domain in full, with the rest retrieved from reference TRBV19 and TRBJ2-6, is DGGITQSPKYLFRKEGQNVTLSCEQNLNHDAMYWYRQDPGQGLRLIYYSQIVNDFQKGDIAEGYSVSREKKESFPLTVTSAQKNPTAFYLCASTPLAGGPGANVLTFGAGSRLTVL.

This clone was seen many times. Other DNA sequences within the sample encode an identical CDR3. The chain employs TRBV12-3 or TRBV12-4 and TRBJ1-3, with no clear D. This CDR3 has 14 residues. The germline V and J ends were trimmed by 6 bases and 4 bases, with 13 bases remaining between them. The CDR3 protein is CASSAQSSGNTIYF. The CDR3 DNA follows: TGTGCCAGCAGCGCACAGAGCTCGGGAAACACCATATATTTT.

This clone was detected many times. This chain links TRBV9 with TRBJ2-1; 10 nucleotides line up with TRBD2. The length of the CDR3 is 15 residues. Trimming took 3 bases from V and 5 from J; bases not matched to a gene: 5. Germline CDR1 reads SGDLS; CDR2 reads YYNGEE. In DNA, the CDR3 is TGTGCCAGCAGCGCTTCAGCGGGAGGGAACAATGAGCAGTTCTTC. Protein: CASSASAGGNNEQFF.

Of note for this clone: The CDR3 carries no conserved terminal phenylalanine or tryptophan, so it likely arises from a read error. This chain joins TRBV10-3 and TRBJ2-6, with 10 bases identical to TRBD2. V dropped 2 bases and J dropped 0; count of bases not matched to a gene: 4. The CDR3 has 18 residues. Germline CDR1 reads ENHRY; CDR2 reads SYGVKD. CDR3 DNA sequence: TGTGCCATCAGTGAGGGACTAGCGGCGAGCTCTGGGGCCAACGTCCTGACTCTC. Translating gives CAISEGLAASSGANVLTL.

This clone was observed at least ten times. The J gene is TRBJ1-1, the V gene TRBV7-2; no clear D. The V gene's germline CDR1 is SGHTA and CDR2 FQGNSA. Trimming shortened V by 5 bases and J by 6 bases, and 16 bases separated the two germline ends. The CDR3 contains 14 residues. CDR3 coding DNA: TGTGCCAGCAGCCCAAACCCCACTGTCGCTGAAGCTTTCTTT. Protein: CASSPNPTVAEAFF.

This clone was picked up many times. This chain links TRBV12-5 with TRBJ2-7; 7 bases map to TRBD2. This CDR3 contains 15 residues. Germline V gene lookup returns CDR1 LGHNT and CDR2 FRNRAP. The trim removed 1 base at V and 4 bases at J, leaving 7 bases unmatched. CDR3 sequence (DNA): TGTGCTAGTGGTTTGGGGGTGGCTAGCGGTTACGAGCAGTACTTC. It is translated as CASGLGVASGYEQYF.

This clone was detected many times. The V gene is TRBV5-1, the J gene TRBJ2-5, with a weak D call TRBD2 (6 bases). Trimming pared 2 bases from V and 5 bases from J, leaving 13 bases between. CDR3 size: 14 residues. CDR1 is SGHRS and CDR2 is YFSETQ in the germline V gene. The CDR3 region is CASSFKGEVETQYF. DNA for the CDR3: TGCGCCAGCAGCTTTAAAGGGGAGGTGGAGACCCAGTACTTC.

In this sample, this clone turned up many times. The V and J genes are TRBV20-1 and TRBJ1-2; 7 bases map to TRBD1. This CDR3 is built from 12 residues. CDR1 and CDR2 (germline): DFQATT, SNEGSKA (reference sequence). J lost 8 bases, V lost 7 bases, and 10 bases had no gene match. CDR3 nucleotide sequence: TGCAGTGGCCTACAGGGGCTACAAGGCTACACCTTC. As protein: CSGLQGLQGYTF.

This clone was picked up many times. The gene calls are TRBV7-8 and TRBJ1-5; tentatively, D is TRBD1 (6 bases). The V gene lost 2 bases and the J gene lost 2 bases, with 7 bases spanning the gap. The length of the CDR3 is 14 residues. The germline V gene has CDR1 SGHVS and CDR2 FQNEAQ. The CDR3 region is CASSLWTGNQPQHF. CDR3 DNA: TGTGCCAGCAGCTTATGGACAGGCAATCAGCCCCAGCATTTT. The variable domain in full, completed from reference TRBV7-8 and TRBJ1-5, reads GAGVSQSPRYKVAKRGQDVALRCDPISGHVSLFWYQQALGQGPEFLTYFQNEAQLDKSGLPSDRFFAERPEGSVSTLKIQRTQQEDSAVYLCASSLWTGNQPQHFGDGTRLSIL.

This clone has a count of ten or more. The V call is TRBV15, the J call TRBJ2-2, with 11 bases identical to TRBD2. Looked up from germline, CDR1 is LNHNV and CDR2 is YYDKDF (reference sequence). CDR3 length equals 16 residues. Losses at the gene ends were 3 bases for V and 1 base for J; bases not matched to a gene: 1. CDR3 amino acids: CATSRGLAENTGELFF. The CDR3 coding sequence is TGTGCCACCAGCAGGGGACTAGCGGAGAACACCGGGGAGCTGTTTTTT.

This clone showed up many times. The V call is TRBV7-2, the J call TRBJ2-5; the match to TRBD1 covers 7 bases. V shed 3 bases and J 5 bases; nucleotides not matched to a gene: 6. The CDR3 spans 14 residues. CDR1 and CDR2 (germline): SGHTA, FQGNSA. The CDR3 DNA follows: TGTGCCAGCAGCTTGGTACAGGGGTGGGAGACCCAGTACTTC. This encodes CASSLVQGWETQYF.

As concerns this clone: A junction end diverges from the germline sequence, so it may reflect a read error. This chain connects TRBV28 to TRBJ2-7; D gene uncertain. CDR1 is MDHEN and CDR2 is SYDVKM in the germline V gene. This CDR3 region has 16 residues. Here the CDR3 reads CSSRSPEPGISYEQYF. CDR3 nucleotide sequence: TGTTCCAGCAGGTCCCCCGAACCGGGTATCTCCTACGAGCAGTACTTC.

This clone came up many times. This may come from a read error, since a much larger clone is one base off. Likely a read error: the CDR3 ends without its conserved phenylalanine or tryptophan. The V gene is TRBV2, the J gene TRBJ1-6; 7 positions match TRBD1. The CDR3 has 15 residues. The ends lost 5 bases at V and 7 bases at J; junction bases unmatched: 8. Germline CDR1 SNHLY, CDR2 FYNNEI. CDR3 region: CASSRQGNPNSPLHL. The CDR3 DNA is TGTGCCAGCAGTCGACAGGGAAACCCCAATTCACCCCTCCACCTT.

This clone was observed many times. This rearrangement joins TRBV4-1 to TRBJ2-1, with 9 bases matching TRBD2. The junction had 5 bases not matched to a gene; V was cut back by 1 base and J by 7 bases. CDR3 length equals 15 residues. Germline CDR1 MGHRA, CDR2 YSYEKL. The CDR3 nucleotides read TGCGCCAGCAGCCAAGCTAGCGGGAATAGGAATGAGCAGTTCTTC. Translation: CASSQASGNRNEQFF.

This clone was observed at least ten times. The V gene is TRBV12-3 or TRBV12-4, the J gene TRBJ2-5, with D unclear. Between the trimmed V and J ends, which lost 5 bases and 6 bases, there was a span of 16 bases. There are 14 residues in the CDR3. As DNA, the CDR3 is TGTGCCAGCAGTAACCGACCCCCGCGGCAGACCCAGTACTTC. This translates into CASSNRPPRQTQYF.

This clone has a count of ten or more. The sample carries other DNA sequences with the same CDR3. The chain couples TRBV4-3 to TRBJ2-3; D is ambiguous. CDR1 LGHNA and CDR2 YSLEER come from the germline V gene. The CDR3 extends over 14 amino acids. V lost 2 bases to trimming and J lost 6 bases, with 12 bases between them. The CDR3 reads CASSQNFGVDTQYF. The CDR3 nucleotides are TGCGCCAGCAGCCAAAATTTCGGCGTCGATACGCAGTATTTT.

This clone was seen ten or more times. V and J are TRBV6-2 or TRBV6-3 and TRBJ1-6; 7 nucleotides match TRBD1. Germline lookup yields CDR1 MNHEY and CDR2 SVGEGT. Trimming removed 2 bases from V and 3 bases from J; junction bases left unmatched: 1. This CDR3 region has 15 residues. This CDR3 is CASSYRQGYNSPLHF. CDR3 DNA sequence: TGTGCCAGCAGTTACCGACAGGGCTATAATTCACCCCTCCACTTT.

This clone was picked up many times. The V gene is TRBV12-3 or TRBV12-4, the J gene TRBJ1-5; D is possibly TRBD1 (6 bases). There are 15 residues in the CDR3. V was trimmed by 6 bases and J by 7 bases, leaving 19 bases between them. The CDR3 loop reads CASRPSGESGQPQHF. CDR3 coding DNA: TGTGCCAGCAGACCTTCAGGGGAGAGTGGGCAGCCCCAGCATTTT.

This clone was counted at least ten times. The CDR3 here is CASSPPGGGETQYF. CDR3 nucleotides: TGCGCCAGCAGCCCCCCCGGGGGGGGAGAGACCCAGTACTTC. The J gene is TRBJ2-5, the V gene TRBV5-1, with 8 bases lining up with TRBD2. The CDR3 covers 14 residues. The germline CDR1 and CDR2 sequences are SGHRS and YFSETQ. V lost 4 bases to trimming and J lost 4 bases; unmatched junction nucleotides: 6.

This clone was detected ten times or more. The J gene is TRBJ2-3, the V gene TRBV9, with D uncertain. V lost 1 base and J 7 bases, leaving 10 bases between the germline ends. The CDR3 has 13 amino acids. From germline, CDR1 is SGDLS and CDR2 YYNGEE. The CDR3 sequence is CASSVSNLHTQYF. In DNA, the CDR3 is TGTGCCAGCAGCGTATCCAATCTCCATACGCAGTATTTT.

This clone was recorded many times. CDR3 DNA: TGTGCCAGCAGCCAGGGGGGACAGTCCTACGAGCAGTACTTC. This sequence encodes CASSQGGQSYEQYF. The genes are TRBV4-2 and TRBJ2-7; weak D call: TRBD1 (7 bases). Germline V gene sequence: CDR1 LGHNA, CDR2 YNFKEQ. The CDR3 has 14 residues. Trimming pared 3 bases from V and 1 base from J, leaving 10 bases between.